Listed below are T cell receptor beta chains from one sample, sequenced in a study of blood T cell repertoires in COVID-19. Assay used: immunoSEQ multiplex PCR; TCRdb lists only in-frame clones, some missing. This table holds about 440,000 clones, 85% to 90% found once. The material sequenced was peripheral blood. The receptors shown here come from a woman aged 25-40 years with acute or convalescent COVID-19. Both conserved end residues are part of each CDR3. D genes are given only for firm matches. Some rows mark clone size as missing; the rest say once, few, many or name a class of expanded clone.

abundance	j_gene	d_gene	v_gene	CDR3aa	CDR3nt
NA	TRBJ2-7	NA	TRBV5-5	CASSLGQGGYEQYF	TGTGCCAGCAGCTTAGGGCAGGGAGGCTACGAGCAGTACTTC
NA	TRBJ1-1	NA	TRBV6-5	CASSPGGAGMEAFF	TGTGCCAGCAGTCCCGGAGGGGCGGGCATGGAAGCTTTCTTT
NA	TRBJ2-5	TRBD1	TRBV6-1	CASSELVVDREYF	TGTGCCAGCAGTGAATTGGTTGTGGACAGGGAGTACTTC
NA	TRBJ2-5	NA	TRBV20-1	CSASARETQYF	TGCAGTGCTAGCGCCCGGGAGACCCAGTACTTC
NA	TRBJ2-1	TRBD1	TRBV24-1	CATSDLPGQGSRSEQFF	TGTGCCACCAGTGATTTGCCGGGACAGGGGTCGCGGAGTGAGCAGTTCTTC
NA	TRBJ2-5	TRBD2	TRBV5-1	CASGASGFQETQYF	TGCGCCAGCGGGGCTAGCGGGTTCCAAGAGACCCAGTACTTC
NA	TRBJ1-2	NA	TRBV10-2	CASGEGGRDGYTF	TGCGCCAGCGGGGAGGGGGGGCGCGATGGCTACACCTTC
NA	TRBJ2-3	NA	TRBV7-6	CASSRNTGTDTQYF	TGTGCCAGCAGCCGAAATACAGGGACAGATACGCAGTATTTT
once	TRBJ1-1	NA	TRBV14	CASSTGTVGGEAFF	TGTGCCAGCAGTACCGGGACTGTGGGCGGTGAAGCTTTCTTT
NA	TRBJ2-4	NA	TRBV4-1	CASSPGGRLAKNIQYF	TGCGCCAGCAGCCCAGGGGGGAGGTTAGCCAAAAACATTCAGTACTTC
NA	TRBJ2-1	TRBD2	TRBV15	CATSRATLAGYNEQFF	TGTGCCACCAGCAGAGCCACGCTAGCGGGATACAATGAGCAGTTCTTC
NA	TRBJ1-3	NA	TRBV9	CASSLRPGTAGNTIYF	TGTGCCAGCAGCCTCCGGCCCGGGACTGCTGGAAACACCATATATTTT
NA	TRBJ2-1	NA	TRBV2	CASSGAGTGDEQFF	TGTGCCAGCAGTGGGGCGGGGACCGGGGATGAGCAGTTCTTC
NA	TRBJ2-2	TRBD2	TRBV2	CASQTSGGADTGELFF	TGTGCCAGTCAGACTAGCGGGGGGGCTGACACCGGGGAGCTGTTTTTT
NA	TRBJ2-2	NA	TRBV24-1	CATSGDRDLNTGELFF	TGTGCCACCAGTGGGGACCGGGACTTGAACACCGGGGAGCTGTTTTTT
NA	TRBJ1-4	NA	TRBV18	CASSPSLNEKLFF	TGTGCCAGCTCACCAAGCCTTAACGAAAAACTGTTTTTT
NA	TRBJ1-1	NA	TRBV19	CASSPGNTEAFF	TGTGCCAGTAGCCCAGGGAACACTGAAGCTTTCTTT
once	TRBJ1-3	NA	TRBV28	CASMPFGLSGNTIYF	TGTGCCAGCATGCCCTTCGGTCTCTCTGGAAACACCATATATTTT
NA	TRBJ2-7	NA	TRBV7-9	CASSLKETYEQYF	TGTGCCAGCAGCTTAAAGGAGACTTACGAGCAGTACTTC
NA	TRBJ2-3	TRBD2	TRBV6-6	CASSYSAGEDTQYF	TGTGCCAGCAGTTACTCGGCGGGGGAAGATACGCAGTATTTT
NA	TRBJ2-7	NA	TRBV27	CASSLTYGYEQYF	TGTGCCAGCAGTTTAACTTACGGTTACGAGCAGTACTTC
NA	TRBJ2-1	TRBD2	TRBV27	CASSFRGGAVNEQFF	TGTGCCAGCAGTTTCCGGGGGGGGGCCGTCAATGAGCAGTTCTTC
NA	TRBJ2-5	NA	TRBV5-1	CASSLTGGLKETQYF	TGCGCCAGCAGCTTAACCGGGGGGCTAAAAGAGACCCAGTACTTC
NA	TRBJ2-1	NA	TRBV6-4	CASSEGRWGSKQFF	TGTGCCAGCAGTGAGGGGAGGTGGGGCTCGAAGCAGTTCTTC
few	TRBJ2-7	TRBD2	TRBV27	CASSFVAGGLEQYF	TGTGCCAGCAGTTTCGTGGCGGGGGGGCTCGAGCAGTACTTC
NA	TRBJ2-7	TRBD1	TRBV4-1	CASSQKTGLVYEQYF	TGCGCCAGCAGCCAAAAGACAGGGTTGGTCTACGAGCAGTACTTC
NA	TRBJ2-7	NA	TRBV5-5	CASSLDAPGSYEQYF	TGTGCCAGCAGCTTGGATGCACCCGGTTCCTACGAGCAGTACTTC
NA	TRBJ2-7	NA	TRBV5-6	CASADGKFGYEQYF	TGTGCCAGCGCCGACGGGAAGTTCGGCTACGAGCAGTACTTC
NA	TRBJ2-7	TRBD2	TRBV9	CASSVGSGLSYEQYF	TGTGCCAGCAGCGTGGGTTCGGGACTATCCTACGAGCAGTACTTC
NA	TRBJ1-6	TRBD1	TRBV9	CASSRGQVVSSPLHF	TGTGCCAGCAGCCGGGGACAGGTCGTGAGTTCACCCCTCCACTTT
NA	TRBJ2-5	NA	TRBV11-3	CASSLSPAASEETQYF	TGTGCCAGCAGCTTAAGTCCAGCGGCATCGGAGGAGACCCAGTACTTC
NA	TRBJ1-5	NA	TRBV2	CASRDRGSAGQPQHF	TGTGCCAGCAGAGATAGGGGTTCTGCTGGTCAGCCCCAGCATTTT
NA	TRBJ2-7	NA	TRBV27	CASSYRVSPHEQYF	TGTGCCAGCAGTTACAGGGTATCCCCTCACGAGCAGTACTTC
NA	TRBJ1-5	NA	TRBV13	CASSFSSQPQHF	TGTGCCAGCAGCTTCTCCAGTCAGCCCCAGCATTTT
NA	TRBJ1-5	TRBD1	TRBV30	CAWSVTGVRQPQHF	TGTGCCTGGAGTGTTACAGGGGTGCGGCAGCCCCAGCATTTT
NA	TRBJ2-6	TRBD1	TRBV7-3	CASSPQGVSGANVLTF	TGTGCCAGCAGCCCACAGGGGGTGTCTGGGGCCAACGTCCTGACTTTC
NA	TRBJ2-5	NA	TRBV5-1	CASSFGQGGSGETQYF	TGCGCCAGCAGCTTTGGACAGGGAGGGTCGGGAGAGACCCAGTACTTC
once	TRBJ2-1	NA	TRBV7-9	CASSFAGSREQFF	TGTGCCAGCAGCTTCGCCGGGAGTCGGGAGCAGTTCTTC
NA	TRBJ2-1	NA	TRBV5-4	CASSFDNNEQFF	TGTGCCAGCAGCTTCGACAACAATGAGCAGTTCTTC
NA	TRBJ2-3	TRBD2	TRBV6-5	CASGRGGRTDTQYF	TGTGCCAGCGGACGGGGGGGCCGCACAGATACGCAGTATTTT
NA	TRBJ2-7	NA	TRBV5-1	CASSLDSRYEQYF	TGCGCCAGCAGCTTGGACAGTCGCTACGAGCAGTACTTC
NA	TRBJ2-2	TRBD1	TRBV9	CASSNEDRVLTMSTGELFF	TGTGCCAGCTCAAATGAGGACAGGGTTCTTACCATGTCCACCGGGGAGCTGTTTTTT
NA	TRBJ1-4	NA	TRBV5-4	CASSHTPGHLSEKLFF	TGTGCCAGCAGCCACACCCCGGGACACCTTTCGGAAAAACTGTTTTTT
NA	TRBJ2-1	NA	TRBV27	CASSLSSVRGGNEQFF	TGTGCCAGCAGTTTATCATCGGTCCGCGGAGGGAATGAGCAGTTCTTC
NA	TRBJ1-6	TRBD1	TRBV10-3	CAISETQDRAYNSPLHF	TGTGCCATCAGTGAGACCCAAGACAGGGCATATAATTCACCCCTCCACTTT
NA	TRBJ2-7	TRBD2	TRBV7-6	CASSLARGGEQYF	TGTGCCAGCAGCTTAGCGCGGGGGGGAGAGCAGTACTTC
once	TRBJ1-1	NA	TRBV5-1	CASSEGRGGFTEAFF	TGCGCCAGCAGCGAAGGACGGGGAGGGTTCACTGAAGCTTTCTTT
NA	TRBJ2-7	NA	TRBV5-1	CASGRTGYEQYF	TGCGCCAGCGGGAGAACCGGCTACGAGCAGTACTTC
NA	TRBJ2-2	TRBD1	TRBV11-2	CASSAGTGNTGELFF	TGTGCCAGCAGCGCCGGGACAGGGAACACCGGGGAGCTGTTTTTT
NA	TRBJ2-2	TRBD2	TRBV27	CASSALVAGDPGELFF	TGTGCCAGCAGCGCATTGGTAGCGGGGGACCCTGGGGAGCTGTTTTTT
NA	TRBJ1-4	NA	TRBV4-1	CASRQPGQVNEKLFF	TGCGCCAGCAGGCAACCCGGACAAGTTAATGAAAAACTGTTTTTT